The present TCR beta chain was sequenced within a study of T cell responses to AZD1222 COVID-19 vaccine. Study-level points and caveats: Spike-specific TCR breadth and depth went up after people got two AZD1222 doses. White British ancestry dominated among donors, who included more females, and clonal diversity was possibly underestimated. Reports indicate that nearly half of spike-specific TCRs are directed at unmutated variant regions. No repertoire was sampled before or during the peak T cell response, only after it.

A remark on this clone: The antigen remains undetermined.

Measured with immunoSEQ multiplex PCR; TCRdb has only the in-frame clones, and not every one. The repertoire holds 70,000 to 85,000 clones, with 86% as singletons. Germline-derived CDR1 and CDR2 are SGHRS and YFSETQ. The V and J ends lost 4 bases and 6 bases, in that order; junction bases with no gene match: 7. The CDR3 is 14 amino acids. This sequence joins TRBV5-1 and TRBJ2-1; 7 nucleotides align to TRBD1. The sample here was peripheral blood, taken on day 0 of AZD1222 vaccination. This receptor was obtained from an adult in good health. CDR3 protein: CASSKGAWGNEQFF. Here the CDR3 DNA reads TGCGCCAGCAGCAAGGGGGCCTGGGGCAATGAGCAGTTCTTC.